Listed here is a single T cell receptor beta chain. It has no known antigen specificity. Base-call qualities are not available, and no considerably larger clone is one nucleotide away. The junction carries 14 bases between V and J, which are trimmed by 5 bases and 6 bases respectively. Reading the germline V gene gives CDR1 MNHNS and CDR2 SASEGT. The CDR3 runs 14 residues from the cysteine to the phenylalanine. Only the CDR3 DNA is retained, 42 bases long and in frame from the first base. The sample is drawn from a study of cytomegalovirus exposure and HLA in healthy donors (dated by TCRdb to about 2017). About the study as a whole: According to an earlier analysis of several hundred of the donors, 150 million to 200 million T cells yielded roughly 110 million unique TCR beta sequences and approximately 280 Gb of sequence data. An early release covering roughly 640 HLA-typed donors comprised about 320 gigabases of sequencing data and about 90 million unique TCR sequences. HLA typing included class I and class II loci at four-digit resolution. High-throughput TCR immunosequencing, statistical association of individual TCRs with disease status, and machine learning were combined to predict cytomegalovirus infection status. Among about 400 genotyped donors of the cohort, an average of around 220,000 unique TCR beta nucleotide sequences was sequenced per donor, of which roughly 18% were non-productive. Because of strong linkage in the cohort, five DR-DQ haplotypes were treated as single units for association and clustering. Alongside the repertoire data, information on donor age, sex, ethnicity and CMV serostatus was compiled. A separate validation cohort of 100 to 150 different subjects was used in addition to the roughly 620-subject first cohort. A later genetic analysis used genome-wide SNP genotypes for about three fifths of the 666 donors, treating that subset as a discovery cohort. The later analysis used no new phenotypic data to find candidate immune exposures, relying instead on TCR beta sequences and their occurrence across donors. All discovery cohort repertoires had been generated using a single sequencing platform. The study used immunosequencing to profile the T cell repertoires of hundreds of subjects and linked those repertoires to cytomegalovirus serostatus. An earlier analysis of approximately 580 of the donors used high-throughput TCR beta sequencing to judge whether each TCR beta V gene segment behaved as functional or pseudogenic. Typing coverage varied by locus: about 629-630 donors for A, B, C, DRB1 and DQB1; more than 500 for DQA1; more than 600 for DPA1; roughly 450 for DPB1. To study patterns of TCR occurrence, a later analysis re-analyzed previously published TCR beta repertoires from 500 to 850 donors and added high-resolution HLA genotyping. Of the 300 to 500 genotyped donors, 81% were placed in the genetic ancestry cluster associated with self-reported Caucasian donors. The study was designed to test whether signatures of past pathogen exposure could be identified by cataloging public T cell receptors.

Overall results and qualifications from the work: According to the authors, the approach could potentially be generalized to other disease states and immunological phenotypes. When HLA alleles, especially DR and DQ, strongly co-occurred, attributing TCR associations to individual alleles was difficult. In the study, 150 to 200 TCR beta chains were listed as associated with cytomegalovirus. The presence/absence analyses assumed that sequencing depth was roughly uniform across donors, and that assumption may not be true. Most TCR sequences were observed very rarely across donors, whereas some public TCRs were present in many individuals. Compared with the roughly 700-donor mean, donors in an Asian-associated ancestry cluster had fewer N-insertions in productive TCRs, according to a later genetic analysis. Most CMV-associated TCR beta chains appeared to be HLA-restricted in a later analysis, and the HLA associations seemed to be driven largely by CMV exposure. In an earlier analysis of about 600 of the donors, most TCR beta V segments appeared in productive rearrangements about 87% or about 30% of the time, broadly matching IMGT annotations. Cytomegalovirus status was reported to be diagnosed by the classifier with high specificity and sensitivity in both the original and validation cohorts. Because the 87-base-pair reads could not distinguish some IMGT-functional V segments, including TRBV6-2 and TRBV6-3, those segments were excluded. Only TCR beta chains were sequenced in this cohort, and the absence of alpha or paired-chain data limited detectable features. The sequencing pipeline was judged likely to have produced a cluster of highly shared sequence variants as a technical artifact. For the cohort, immune exposure information was limited to CMV serostatus. The earlier analysis of approximately 560 of the donors excluded some 15 rarely observed V segments, including chromosome 9 orphons, because counts were too low. At a false discovery rate of 0.05, a later analysis linked under 20,000 TCR beta sequences to specific HLA alleles. A further reported finding was that TCR beta sequences accurately predicted the HLA-A and HLA-B alleles for most subjects in the first cohort. Several of the top co-occurrence clusters appeared to be linked to parvovirus B19, influenza, CMV and Epstein-Barr virus, according to a later analysis. Compared with equally common non-associated chains, HLA-associated TCR beta chains in a later analysis were more clonally expanded and had lower generation probabilities. HLA typing was unavailable for some donors at each locus, so association tests used only the typed subset. V-gene and J-gene trimming of TCR beta chains was associated with a missense DCLRE1C variant in a later genetic analysis, and the association was replicated in an independent cohort. In a later analysis, TCR association rates were found to vary across HLA loci, with the most associated TCRs seen for DRB1 alleles and the fewest for HLA-C alleles. Correlated functional status among segregating V segments might reflect linkage disequilibrium, but an unknown experimental factor could not be ruled out. Three of the identified cytomegalovirus-associated TCR beta chains were confirmed in vitro to be specific for cytomegalovirus antigens.

In total, roughly 710 healthy bone marrow donors made up the cohort. At the time of sampling, all cohort members were nominally healthy, though unrecorded immune exposures were likely present. The donor was CMV seropositive and was included in the group of around 300 seropositive cohort members. Each donor provided a peripheral blood sample, and peripheral blood mononuclear cells were used for TCR beta sequencing. Genomic DNA extraction from the blood cell samples was performed with the Qiagen DNeasy Blood Extraction Kit. The method behind the library was the immunoSEQ multiplex PCR assay. A mixture of 60 forward primers for TCR Vbeta segments and 13 reverse primers for TCR Jbeta segments was used in the multiplex PCR. Amplification of the CDR3 region of rearranged TCR beta genes was performed with a multiplex PCR assay on genomic DNA. The Illumina HiSeq System was used to sequence the amplified TCR beta libraries as 87-base-pair reads. The authors processed their data as follows. Across the 640 or so repertoires, a later analysis counted some 80 million unique TCR beta chains, approximately 12 million of which were shared by at least two donors. Raw reads were error-corrected and collapsed into unique sequences with a nearest-neighbor algorithm that merged closely related sequences to remove PCR and sequencing errors. V, D and J gene segments were assigned by aligning CDR3 sequences to IMGT reference sequences. For a sequence to be retained, a match of at least six nucleotides to both a V gene segment and a J gene segment was required. A rearrangement counted as productive if the CDR3 had no stop codons and remained in frame with V and J, and every other rearrangement counted as non-productive. Following IMGT convention, CDR3 was defined as the stretch from the second conserved V-encoded cysteine to the conserved J-encoded phenylalanine. The earlier analysis of about 500 of the donors excluded sequences that lacked an unambiguous match to a single V gene segment. In an earlier analysis of approximately 560 of the donors, a V segment was called functional when productive rearrangements were above 56.7%, and segregating when the standard deviation between donors exceeded 5%. A statistical classification framework was built for diagnosing cytomegalovirus status from the catalog of TCR beta chain sequences. In a later analysis, TCR nucleotide sequences were compared against IMGT/GENE-DB human TR gene sequences so that V and J genes could be assigned. In a later analysis, CDR3 sequences and most-parsimonious VDJ recombination scenarios were assigned using the TCRdist pipeline. A later analysis defined each TCR beta chain by its CDR3 amino acid sequence plus V-gene family, and excluded reads lacking a unique V-gene family. To address suspected cross-contamination and a sequencing artifact, a later analysis removed under 600 highly shared, low-generation-probability nucleotide sequences. In a later analysis, a clonal expansion index was calculated for each public chain from normalized within-repertoire ranks of inferred template counts. A later analysis computed generation probabilities with a VDJ recombination model fitted to out-of-frame rearrangements, and checked the results against IGoR. A later analysis scored TCR-TCR, TCR-HLA and TCR-CMV co-occurrence with hypergeometric tests, applying a repertoire-size bias correction to TCR pairs. In a later analysis, false discovery rates were estimated by permuting HLA or CMV assignments 20 times. In a later analysis, co-occurring TCRs were grouped using DBSCAN, and TCRdist sequence similarity was added for clustering within HLA-allele-positive subsets. Repertoires with fewer than 30,000 or more than 120,000 public chains were left out of co-occurrence clustering, as were four to six repertoires with anomalous nucleotide sharing. This is the immuneACCESS table as TCRdb keeps it, with only in-frame sequences that have V and J called. A part of the clones is gone; compared with another copy, unresolved V genes explain less than half, and the rest is unexplained. The V and J calls and clone size were taken over from that table, and D and trimming were inferred from the DNA. The sample yields 130,000 to 150,000 clones; over 60% were counted once. Of the sample, 2.5% to 3.5% is held by the ten largest clones.

This TCR came from a man aged 35-49 years in good health and CMV-seropositive. The chain joins TRBV6-1 to TRBJ1-5, with a weak D call of TRBD1 (5 bases match). The sequenced material came from PBMCs. The DNA sequence reads TGTGCCAGCAGTAAGGGGTCAGCCGGTCAGCCCCAGCATTTT. It translates to CASSKGSAGQPQHF.